Listed below are T cell receptor beta chains from one sample, sequenced in a study of shared clonotypes between healthy human individuals. Profiled with immunoSEQ multiplex PCR; TCRdb holds only in-frame clones, not every one. Here the sample spans fewer than 3 million clones, around 92% being singletons. The sequenced sample was naive CD4+ T cells from PBMCs. These receptors originate from a man between 18 and 29 years old in good health. Some clones in this sample may be carry-over from other donors' samples. The CDR3 runs from the conserved cysteine through the conserved F or W. A D gene is named only where the DNA matches it firmly. Clone size is given for some rows only: seen once, a few or many times, or a class if the clone is expanded.

j_call clone_size v_call d_call cdr3_aa cdr3_nt
TRBJ1-3 - TRBV2 - CASSDTGPLSGNTIYF TGTGCCAGCAGTGATACAGGGCCCCTCTCTGGAAACACCATATATTTT
TRBJ1-1 - TRBV25-1 TRBD1 CASIRAGTEGEAFF TGTGCCAGCATAAGAGCCGGGACAGAAGGCGAAGCTTTCTTT
TRBJ2-5 - TRBV18 TRBD1 CASSTGDIQETQYF TGTGCCAGCTCAACAGGGGACATCCAAGAGACCCAGTACTTC
TRBJ1-4 - TRBV9 TRBD1 CASSGTGAANEKLFF TGTGCCAGCAGCGGCACAGGGGCGGCTAATGAAAAACTGTTTTTT
TRBJ1-2 - TRBV18 - CASSLQQGTDYGYTF TGTGCCAGCTCACTCCAACAGGGTACGGACTATGGCTACACCTTC
TRBJ2-3 once TRBV30 TRBD1 CAWSEQGVADTQYF TGTGCCTGGAGTGAACAGGGGGTGGCAGATACGCAGTATTTT
TRBJ2-5 - TRBV2 - CASHPDGGETQYF TGTGCCAGCCACCCGGATGGGGGTGAGACCCAGTACTTC
TRBJ1-5 few TRBV6-1 - CASSEILRGNQPQHF TGTGCCAGCAGTGAAATCTTGCGGGGCAATCAGCCCCAGCATTTT
TRBJ2-7 - TRBV2 - CASVLTYEQYF TGTGCCAGCGTACTCACCTACGAGCAGTACTTC
TRBJ1-1 - TRBV19 - CASSPGGRGDTEAFF TGTGCCAGTAGTCCTGGAGGGCGGGGGGACACTGAAGCTTTCTTT
TRBJ1-1 - TRBV5-4 TRBD1 CASSLDPQGETEAFF TGTGCCAGCAGCTTGGACCCCCAGGGGGAGACTGAAGCTTTCTTT
TRBJ2-3 - TRBV6-6 - CASSYGQVGDTQYF TGTGCCAGCAGTTACGGGCAGGTTGGAGATACGCAGTATTTT
TRBJ2-6 - TRBV7-9 - CASSPRVYSGANVLTF TGTGCCAGCAGCCCCCGGGTCTACTCTGGGGCCAACGTCCTGACTTTC
TRBJ2-2 - TRBV7-3 TRBD2 CASSRSPGTSATGELFF TGTGCCAGCAGCCGATCTCCGGGGACTAGCGCAACCGGGGAGCTGTTTTTT
TRBJ2-7 - TRBV13 - CASSYRGDGRYEQYF TGTGCCAGCAGTTACCGCGGGGACGGACGCTACGAGCAGTACTTC
TRBJ2-7 - TRBV28 - CASSSLLSSIVYEQYF TGTGCCAGCAGTTCCCTGCTTTCTAGTATTGTCTACGAGCAGTACTTC
TRBJ1-5 - TRBV2 - CATKVRADQPQHF TGTGCCACCAAAGTCCGGGCCGATCAGCCCCAGCATTTT
TRBJ2-2 once TRBV7-3 - CASSRVNTGELFF TGTGCCAGCTCCAGGGTGAACACCGGGGAGCTGTTTTTT
TRBJ2-2 - TRBV19 - CASSSHVGETGELFF TGTGCCAGTAGTTCCCACGTGGGTGAAACCGGGGAGCTGTTTTTT
TRBJ1-3 - TRBV2 - CASRESGNTIYF TGTGCCAGCAGGGAATCTGGAAACACCATATATTTT
TRBJ1-2 - TRBV4-2 - CASSQSVPLNYGYTF TGTGCCAGCAGCCAATCCGTCCCTTTAAACTATGGCTACACCTTC
TRBJ1-3 - TRBV9 - CASSVNPGNTIYF TGTGCCAGCAGCGTGAATCCGGGAAACACCATATATTTT
TRBJ2-2 - TRBV28 - CASSSGDRWAGELFF TGTGCCAGCAGTTCTGGTGACAGGTGGGCCGGGGAGCTGTTTTTT
TRBJ1-1 - TRBV5-1 - CASSLGTGFSEAFF TGCGCCAGCAGCTTGGGCACTGGGTTCTCTGAAGCTTTCTTT
TRBJ1-5 - TRBV28 - CASSFSVDQPQHF TGTGCCAGCAGTTTTTCTGTGGATCAGCCCCAGCATTTT
TRBJ2-7 once TRBV28 TRBD1 CASSFLLGQVYEQYF TGTGCCAGCAGCTTCCTACTCGGACAGGTCTACGAGCAGTACTTC
TRBJ2-5 - TRBV5-1 TRBD1 CASSLGQGPETQYF TGCGCCAGCAGCTTGGGACAGGGTCCAGAGACCCAGTACTTC
TRBJ2-7 - TRBV7-2 - CASSPDRWRLEAYEQYF TGTGCCAGCAGCCCAGACCGATGGAGGCTAGAAGCCTACGAGCAGTACTTC
TRBJ1-5 - TRBV7-2 - CASSRAGEEPQHF TGTGCCAGCAGCAGAGCCGGGGAGGAGCCCCAGCATTTT
TRBJ2-4 - TRBV28 - CASSLNENIQYF TGTGCCAGCAGTTTAAACGAAAACATTCAGTACTTC
TRBJ2-1 - TRBV7-7 TRBD2 CASSFEREGWDEQFF TGTGCCAGCAGCTTCGAACGGGAGGGGTGGGATGAGCAGTTCTTC
TRBJ2-2 once TRBV5-1 - CASSWGVNTGELFF TGCGCCAGCAGCTGGGGGGTCAACACCGGGGAGCTGTTTTTT
TRBJ2-1 once TRBV28 TRBD2 CASRPRATSRYNEQFF TGTGCCAGCAGACCCAGGGCGACTAGCCGATACAATGAGCAGTTCTTC